The 17 T cell receptor beta chains listed next were all sequenced from one sample in a study of PD-1 blockade in classical Hodgkin lymphoma. Profiled with immunoSEQ multiplex PCR; TCRdb holds only in-frame clones, not every one. Here the sample spans just under 45,000 clones, under 75% being singletons. Each of the patients experienced relapse following autologous stem cell transplantation, and their brentuximab vedotin exposure differed. Sequences were derived from peripheral blood mononuclear cells (PBMCs), sampled before the second cycle of nivolumab. The origin of the receptors is a human donor with classical Hodgkin lymphoma.

The chain is built from TRBV9 and TRBJ2-1; a weak D match, TRBD1 (6 bases). The CDR3 has 13 residues. Germline CDR1 and CDR2: SGDLS and YYNGEE. The V and J ends lost 6 bases and 1 base respectively, with 8 bases between them. The chain's CDR3 is CASNRASYNEQFF. The CDR3 DNA is TGTGCCAGCAACAGGGCGTCCTACAATGAGCAGTTCTTC. The full variable domain, completed using reference TRBV9 and TRBJ2-1, is DSGVTQTPKHLITATGQRVTLRCSPRSGDLSVYWYQQSLDQGLQFLIQYYNGEERAKGNILERFSAQQFPDLHSELNLSSLELGDSALYFCASNRASYNEQFFGPGTRLTVL.

This clone was recorded a few times. CDR3 amino acids: CASSVAGAGETQYF. The CDR3 nucleotides are TGTGCCAGCAGCGTAGCGGGGGCGGGGGAGACCCAGTACTTC. This chain joins TRBV9 and TRBJ2-5, with D perhaps being TRBD1 or TRBD2 (6 bases each). In germline, CDR1 is SGDLS, CDR2 YYNGEE. V was cut by 0 bases and J by 5 bases, with 11 bases left in between. The CDR3 consists of 14 residues.

This clone was counted between two and nine times. This chain connects TRBV30 to TRBJ2-1; D not resolved. There are 16 residues in the CDR3. Germline V gives CDR1 GTSNPN, CDR2 SVGIG (reference sequence). The ends were cut back, 7 bases at V and 5 bases at J, with 24 bases in the middle. In nucleotides, the CDR3 is TGTGCCTCTTCCAGATCCCCCCGCAGCCTAGACAATGAGCAGTTCTTC. Amino acid sequence: CASSRSPRSLDNEQFF. The entire variable domain, with the rest obtained from reference TRBV30 and TRBJ2-1, is as follows: SQTIHQWPATLVQPVGSPLSLECTVEGTSNPNLYWYRQAAGRGLQLLFYSVGIGQISSEVPQNLSASRPQDRQFILSSKKLLLSDSGFYLCASSRSPRSLDNEQFFGPGTRLTVL.

The count of this clone is one. The V gene is TRBV11-2, the J gene TRBJ1-3; D call uncertain. Germline-derived CDR1 and CDR2 are SGHAT and FQNNGV. This CDR3 has 11 amino acids. V dropped 5 bases and J dropped 8 bases, with 7 bases sitting between them. The CDR3 nucleotides are TGTGCCAGCAGCCCCAGAGACACCATATATTTT. It is translated as CASSPRDTIYF.

The chain uses TRBV5-6 and TRBJ2-1; D possibly corresponds to TRBD1 (6 bases). The CDR3 loop spans 14 amino acids. CDR1 and CDR2 from the germline V gene are SGHDT and YYEEEE. Trimming took off 4 bases at V and 7 bases at J, with 15 bases between the two ends. CDR3 bases: TGTGCCAGCAGCCTACAGGGTGAAGTAAATGAGCAGTTCTTC. Its protein product is CASSLQGEVNEQFF.

This clone came up a few times. The genes are TRBV10-3 and TRBJ1-1; 9 bases fit TRBD1. Germline V gene lookup returns CDR1 ENHRY and CDR2 SYGVKD. The J segment lost 8 bases and the V segment lost 6 bases, leaving 4 bases of the junction unmatched. The CDR3 consists of 12 residues. CDR3 sequence: CAISQGTGEAFF. In DNA, the CDR3 is TGTGCCATCAGCCAAGGGACAGGGGAAGCTTTCTTT.

The rearrangement uses TRBV6-5 and TRBJ2-4; 7 positions agree with TRBD1. The germline V gene has CDR1 MNHEY and CDR2 SVGAGI. Trimming took 0 bases from V and 6 from J; bases not matched to a gene: 5. The CDR3 has 15 residues. CDR3 sequence: CASSYSGGGGNIQYF. CDR3 nucleotide sequence: TGTGCCAGCAGTTACTCAGGGGGCGGTGGAAACATTCAGTACTTC.

The chain links TRBV28 to TRBJ2-6, with a tentative D call TRBD2 (6 bases). Germline values: CDR1 MDHEN, CDR2 SYDVKM. The CDR3 extends over 18 amino acids. V shed 3 bases and J shed 0 bases, with 15 bases lying between them. The CDR3 loop is CASSFWGDRSSGANVLTF. In DNA, the CDR3 is TGTGCCAGCAGTTTTTGGGGGGATCGTAGCTCTGGGGCCAACGTCCTGACTTTC.

The V call is TRBV7-3, the J call TRBJ2-5, with TRBD1 as a possible D gene (6 bases). This CDR3 has 16 amino acids. Germline lookup yields CDR1 SGHTA and CDR2 FQGTGA. V was shortened by 2 bases and J by 5 bases, with 18 bases between the two germline ends. The CDR3 reads CASSLEGVGSSETQYF. In DNA, the CDR3 is TGTGCCAGCAGCTTAGAGGGGGTGGGATCCTCGGAGACCCAGTACTTC. The full variable domain, with the rest looked up from reference TRBV7-3 and TRBJ2-5, is GAGVSQTPSNKVTEKGKYVELRCDPISGHTALYWYRQSLGQGPEFLIYFQGTGAADDSGLPNDRFFAVRPEGSVSTLKIQRTERGDSAVYLCASSLEGVGSSETQYFGPGTRLLVL.

The chain combines TRBV28 with TRBJ1-6, with TRBD1 as a possible D gene (5 bases). The V end lost 6 bases, the J end lost 10 bases, and 16 bases lay between the germline ends. The CDR3 covers 14 residues. Germline values: CDR1 MDHEN, CDR2 SYDVKM. The CDR3 region has the DNA TGTGCCAGCAGAGCCGCCGGGGCAAGGTCACCCCTCCACTTT. Encoded protein: CASRAAGARSPLHF. The whole variable domain, filled in from reference TRBV28 and TRBJ1-6, reads DVKVTQSSRYLVKRTGEKVFLECVQDMDHENMFWYRQDPGLGLRLIYFSYDVKMKEKGDIPEGYSVSREKKERFSLILESASTNQTSMYLCASRAAGARSPLHFGNGTRLTVT.

This clone was detected only once. The chain uses TRBV6-1 and TRBJ1-5, with D maybe TRBD1 (5 bases). CDR3 length equals 13 residues. Trimming stripped 2 bases from V and 7 bases from J, with 9 bases between. Looked up from germline, CDR1 is MNHNS and CDR2 is SASEGT. Here the CDR3 DNA reads TGTGCCAGCAGTGAAAACGGGGGACAGCCCCAGCATTTT. Encoded protein: CASSENGGQPQHF.

This rearrangement joins TRBV6-5 to TRBJ2-7, with TRBD1 matching 7 bases. In germline, CDR1 is MNHEY, CDR2 SVGAGI. V trimming: 2 bases; J trimming: 6 bases; junction bases outside the gene matches: 4. CDR3 length equals 13 residues. The CDR3 is CASSYLGDSEQYF. The CDR3 nucleotides read TGTGCCAGCAGTTACCTGGGGGACAGCGAGCAGTACTTC.

The chain has TRBV9 and TRBJ1-3, with 9 nucleotides matching TRBD1. The germline V gene encodes CDR1 SGDLS and CDR2 YYNGEE. The CDR3 is made up of 17 amino acids. J gave up 0 bases and V 2 bases, and 6 bases lay outside the gene matches. CDR3 in amino acids: CASSVRDRDLSGNTIYF. The CDR3 coding sequence is TGTGCCAGCAGCGTCCGGGACAGGGATCTCTCTGGAAACACCATATATTTT.

This clone was detected once. The V and J genes are TRBV11-2 and TRBJ1-1; unclear D gene. The V end lost 2 bases, the J end lost 0 bases, and 4 bases lay between the germline ends. CDR1 is SGHAT and CDR2 is FQNNGV in the germline V gene. The CDR3 has 13 residues. CDR3 sequence (DNA): TGTGCCAGCAGCTTACAGGTGAACACTGAAGCTTTCTTT. This encodes CASSLQVNTEAFF.

The V call is TRBV4-1, the J call TRBJ2-3; D not certain. CDR3 length equals 12 residues. The germline V gene has CDR1 MGHRA and CDR2 YSYEKL. V lost 5 bases to trimming and J lost 3 bases, with 6 bases between them. The CDR3 here is CASSRETDTQYF. As DNA, the CDR3 is TGCGCCAGCAGCAGGGAAACAGATACGCAGTATTTT.

J is TRBJ2-2 and V is TRBV5-1; D gene uncertain. The germline V and J ends were trimmed by 4 bases and 4 bases, with 8 bases remaining between them. Germline V CDR1 and CDR2: SGHRS, YFSETQ. This CDR3 region has 13 residues. The CDR3 loop is CASSLLGTGELFF. CDR3 DNA sequence: TGCGCCAGCAGCCTGCTTGGCACCGGGGAGCTGTTTTTT. The full variable domain, its missing parts supplied by reference TRBV5-1 and TRBJ2-2, is KAGVTQTPRYLIKTRGQQVTLSCSPISGHRSVSWYQQTPGQGLQFLFEYFSETQRNKGNFPGRFSGRQFSNSRSEMNVSTLELGDSALYLCASSLLGTGELFFGEGSRLTVL.

The genes are TRBV5-1 and TRBJ1-5; possibly TRBD1 for D (5 bases). The CDR3 runs 15 residues. The germline V and J ends were trimmed by 5 bases and 6 bases, with 18 bases remaining between them. CDR1 SGHRS and CDR2 YFSETQ come from the germline V gene. The CDR3 loop is CASRPSEGSGQPQHF. CDR3 coding DNA: TGCGCCAGCAGACCCTCGGAGGGGTCGGGTCAGCCCCAGCATTTT.